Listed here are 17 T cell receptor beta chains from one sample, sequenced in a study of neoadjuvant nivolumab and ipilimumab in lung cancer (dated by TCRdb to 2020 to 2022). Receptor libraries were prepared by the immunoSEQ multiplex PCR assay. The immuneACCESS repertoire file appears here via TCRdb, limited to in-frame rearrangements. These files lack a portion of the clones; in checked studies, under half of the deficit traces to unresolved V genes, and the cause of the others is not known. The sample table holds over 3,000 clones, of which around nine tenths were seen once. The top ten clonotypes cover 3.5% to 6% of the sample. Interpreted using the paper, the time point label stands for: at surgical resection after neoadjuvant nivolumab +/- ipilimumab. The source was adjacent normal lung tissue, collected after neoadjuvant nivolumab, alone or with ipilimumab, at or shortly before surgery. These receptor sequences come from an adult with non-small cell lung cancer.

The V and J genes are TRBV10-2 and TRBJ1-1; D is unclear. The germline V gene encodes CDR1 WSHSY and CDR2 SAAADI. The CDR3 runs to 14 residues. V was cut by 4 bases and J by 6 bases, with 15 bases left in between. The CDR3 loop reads CASSGIGMQAEAFF. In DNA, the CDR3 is TGCGCCAGCAGTGGCATAGGGATGCAAGCTGAAGCTTTCTTT.

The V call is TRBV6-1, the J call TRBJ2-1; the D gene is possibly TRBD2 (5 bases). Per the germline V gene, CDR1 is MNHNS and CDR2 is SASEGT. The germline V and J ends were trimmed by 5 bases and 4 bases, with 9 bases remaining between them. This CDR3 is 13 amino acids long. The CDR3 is CASSPRGYNEQFF. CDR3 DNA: TGTGCCAGCAGTCCTCGAGGGTACAATGAGCAGTTCTTC.

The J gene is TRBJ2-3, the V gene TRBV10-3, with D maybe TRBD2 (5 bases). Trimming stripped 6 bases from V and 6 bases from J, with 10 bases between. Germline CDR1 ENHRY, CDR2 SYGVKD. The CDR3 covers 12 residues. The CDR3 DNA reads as TGTGCCATCAGGGAAACTAGGGATACGCAGTATTTT. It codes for CAIRETRDTQYF.

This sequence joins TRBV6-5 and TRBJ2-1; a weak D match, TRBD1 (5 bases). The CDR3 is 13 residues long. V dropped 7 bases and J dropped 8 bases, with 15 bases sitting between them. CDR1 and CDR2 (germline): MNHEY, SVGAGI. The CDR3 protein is CASTGIDGYEQFF. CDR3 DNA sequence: TGTGCCAGCACAGGGATCGATGGCTATGAGCAGTTCTTC.

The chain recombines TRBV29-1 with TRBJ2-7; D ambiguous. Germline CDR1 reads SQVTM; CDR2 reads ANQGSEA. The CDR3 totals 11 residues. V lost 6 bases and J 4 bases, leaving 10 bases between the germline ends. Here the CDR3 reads CSVALNYEQYF. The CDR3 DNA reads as TGCAGCGTCGCACTAAATTACGAGCAGTACTTC.

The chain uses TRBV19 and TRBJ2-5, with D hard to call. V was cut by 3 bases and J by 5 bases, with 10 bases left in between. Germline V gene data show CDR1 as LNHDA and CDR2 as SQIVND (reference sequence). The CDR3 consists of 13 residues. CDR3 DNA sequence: TGTGCCAGTAGTATTTCGCGTTGGGAGACCCAGTACTTC. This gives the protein CASSISRWETQYF.

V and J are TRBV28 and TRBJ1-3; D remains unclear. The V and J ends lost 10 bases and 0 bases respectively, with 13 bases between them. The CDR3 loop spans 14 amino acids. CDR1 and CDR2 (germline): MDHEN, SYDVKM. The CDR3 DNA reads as TGTGCCACCTTTAGGGAACACTCTGGAAACACCATATATTTT. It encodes CATFREHSGNTIYF.

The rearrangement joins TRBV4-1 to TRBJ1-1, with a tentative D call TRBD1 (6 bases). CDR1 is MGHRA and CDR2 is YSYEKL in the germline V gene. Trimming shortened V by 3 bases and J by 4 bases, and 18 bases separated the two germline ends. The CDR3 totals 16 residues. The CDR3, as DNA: TGCGCCAGCAGCCAGGACCCCCCCGGGGGGCCCACTGAAGCTTTCTTT. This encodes CASSQDPPGGPTEAFF.

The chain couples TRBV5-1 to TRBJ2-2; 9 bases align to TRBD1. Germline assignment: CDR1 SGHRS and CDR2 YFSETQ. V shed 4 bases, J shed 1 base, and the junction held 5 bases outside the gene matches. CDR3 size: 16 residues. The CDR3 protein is CASSPAGQGNTGELFF. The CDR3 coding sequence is TGCGCCAGCAGCCCTGCGGGACAGGGGAACACCGGGGAGCTGTTTTTT.

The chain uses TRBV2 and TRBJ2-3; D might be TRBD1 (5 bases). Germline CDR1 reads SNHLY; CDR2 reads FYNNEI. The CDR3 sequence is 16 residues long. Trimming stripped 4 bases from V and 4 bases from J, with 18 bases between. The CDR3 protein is CASSAQGPLGADTQYF. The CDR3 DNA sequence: TGTGCCAGCAGTGCCCAAGGACCTTTAGGGGCAGATACGCAGTATTTT. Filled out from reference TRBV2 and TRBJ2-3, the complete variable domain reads EPEVTQTPSHQVTQMGQEVILRCVPISNHLYFYWYRQILGQKVEFLVSFYNNEISEKSEIFDDQFSVERPDGSNFTLKIRSTKLEDSAMYFCASSAQGPLGADTQYFGPGTRLTVL.

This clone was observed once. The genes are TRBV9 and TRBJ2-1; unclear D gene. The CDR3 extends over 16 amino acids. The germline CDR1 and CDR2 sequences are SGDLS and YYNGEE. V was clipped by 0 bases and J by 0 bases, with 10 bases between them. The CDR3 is CASSVAGRNSYNEQFF. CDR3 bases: TGTGCCAGCAGCGTAGCCGGGCGGAACTCCTACAATGAGCAGTTCTTC.

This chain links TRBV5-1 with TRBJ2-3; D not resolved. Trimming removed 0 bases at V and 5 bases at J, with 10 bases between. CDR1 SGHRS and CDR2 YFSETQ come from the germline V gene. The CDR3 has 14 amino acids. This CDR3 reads CASSLESPEDTQYF. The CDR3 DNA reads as TGCGCCAGCAGCTTGGAGTCGCCCGAAGATACGCAGTATTTT. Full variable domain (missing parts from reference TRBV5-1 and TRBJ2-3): KAGVTQTPRYLIKTRGQQVTLSCSPISGHRSVSWYQQTPGQGLQFLFEYFSETQRNKGNFPGRFSGRQFSNSRSEMNVSTLELGDSALYLCASSLESPEDTQYFGPGTRLTVL.

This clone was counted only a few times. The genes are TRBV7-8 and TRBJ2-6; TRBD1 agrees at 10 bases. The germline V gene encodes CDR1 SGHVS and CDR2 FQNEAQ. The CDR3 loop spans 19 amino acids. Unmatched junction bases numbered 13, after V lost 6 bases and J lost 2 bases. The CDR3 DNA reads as TGTGCCAGCAGTTACGGACAGGGGGATATTAATGCTGGGGCCAACGTCCTGACTTTC. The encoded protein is CASSYGQGDINAGANVLTF.

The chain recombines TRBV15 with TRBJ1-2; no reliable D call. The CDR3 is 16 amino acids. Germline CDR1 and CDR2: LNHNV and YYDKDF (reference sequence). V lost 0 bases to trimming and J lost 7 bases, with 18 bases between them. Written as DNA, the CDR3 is TGTGCCACCAGCAGAGATGAGCAGGCGGTGTTGGCTGGCTACACCTTC. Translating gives CATSRDEQAVLAGYTF.

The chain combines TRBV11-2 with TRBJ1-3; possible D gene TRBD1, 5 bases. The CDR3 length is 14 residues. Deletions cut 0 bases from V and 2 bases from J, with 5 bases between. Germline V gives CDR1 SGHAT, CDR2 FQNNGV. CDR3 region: CASSLDRAGNTIYF. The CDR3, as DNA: TGTGCCAGCAGCTTAGACAGGGCTGGAAACACCATATATTTT.

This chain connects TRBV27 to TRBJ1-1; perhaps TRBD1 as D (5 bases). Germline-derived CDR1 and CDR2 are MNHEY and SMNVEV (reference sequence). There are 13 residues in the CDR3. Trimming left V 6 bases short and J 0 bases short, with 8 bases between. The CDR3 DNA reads TGTGCCAGCAGGCTGGGGGTGAACACTGAAGCTTTCTTT. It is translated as CASRLGVNTEAFF.

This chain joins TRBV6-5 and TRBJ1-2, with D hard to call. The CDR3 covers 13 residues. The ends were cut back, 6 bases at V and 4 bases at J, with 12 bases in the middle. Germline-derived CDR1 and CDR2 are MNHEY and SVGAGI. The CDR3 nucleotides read TGTGCCAGCAGGTTGGACGGATTCTATGGCTACACCTTC. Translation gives CASRLDGFYGYTF.